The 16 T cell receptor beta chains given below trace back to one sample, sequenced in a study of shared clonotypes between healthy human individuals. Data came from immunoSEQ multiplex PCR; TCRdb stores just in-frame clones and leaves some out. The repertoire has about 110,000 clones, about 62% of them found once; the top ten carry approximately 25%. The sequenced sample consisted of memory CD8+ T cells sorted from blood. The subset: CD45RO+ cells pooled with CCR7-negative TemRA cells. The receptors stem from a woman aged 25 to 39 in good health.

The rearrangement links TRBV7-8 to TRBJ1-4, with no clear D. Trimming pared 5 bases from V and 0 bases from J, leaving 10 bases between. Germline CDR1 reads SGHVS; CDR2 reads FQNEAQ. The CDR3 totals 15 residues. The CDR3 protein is CASSRVFATNEKLFF. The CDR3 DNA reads TGTGCCAGCAGCCGAGTTTTCGCAACTAATGAAAAACTGTTTTTT.

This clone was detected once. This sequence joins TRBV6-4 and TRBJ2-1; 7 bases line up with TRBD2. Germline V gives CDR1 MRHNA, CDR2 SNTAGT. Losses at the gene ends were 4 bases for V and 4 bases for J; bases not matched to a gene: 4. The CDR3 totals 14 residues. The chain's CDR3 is CASSGGRGYNEQFF. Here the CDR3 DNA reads TGTGCCAGCAGTGGCGGGAGAGGTTACAATGAGCAGTTCTTC.

The chain's CDR3 is CAISDGNMNTEAFF. In DNA, the CDR3 is TGTGCCATCAGTGATGGTAACATGAACACTGAAGCTTTCTTT. The chain carries TRBV10-3 and TRBJ1-1; D not resolved. This CDR3 has 14 amino acids. Trimming shortened V by 3 bases and J by 0 bases, and 8 bases separated the two germline ends. CDR1 and CDR2 from the germline V gene are ENHRY and SYGVKD.

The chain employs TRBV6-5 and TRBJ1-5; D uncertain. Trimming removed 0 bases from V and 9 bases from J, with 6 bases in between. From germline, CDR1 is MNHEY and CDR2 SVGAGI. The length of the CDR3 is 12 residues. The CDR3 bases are TGTGCCAGCAGTTACTCGAGGCGGCCCCAGCATTTT. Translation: CASSYSRRPQHF.

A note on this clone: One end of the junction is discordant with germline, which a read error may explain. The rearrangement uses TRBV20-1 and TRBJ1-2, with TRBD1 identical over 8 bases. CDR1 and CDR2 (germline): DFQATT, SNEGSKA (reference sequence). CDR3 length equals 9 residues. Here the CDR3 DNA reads TGCAGTGCTAAATGGGACAGGCACTTC. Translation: CSAKWDRHF.

Here the CDR3 reads CASSKDMYGYTF. The CDR3 DNA is TGTGCCAGCAGTAAGGACATGTATGGCTACACCTTC. This chain uses TRBV6-5 with TRBJ1-2; tentatively, D is TRBD1 (5 bases). V was pared by 5 bases and J by 5 bases, with 9 bases between. Germline lookup yields CDR1 MNHEY and CDR2 SVGAGI. The CDR3 has 12 residues.

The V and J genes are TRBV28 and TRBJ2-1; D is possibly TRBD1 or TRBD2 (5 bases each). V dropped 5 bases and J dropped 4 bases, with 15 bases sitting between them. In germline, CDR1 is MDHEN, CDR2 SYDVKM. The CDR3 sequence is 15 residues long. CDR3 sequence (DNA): TGTGCCAGCAGTCCACAATGGGACGGATACAATGAGCAGTTCTTC. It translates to CASSPQWDGYNEQFF.

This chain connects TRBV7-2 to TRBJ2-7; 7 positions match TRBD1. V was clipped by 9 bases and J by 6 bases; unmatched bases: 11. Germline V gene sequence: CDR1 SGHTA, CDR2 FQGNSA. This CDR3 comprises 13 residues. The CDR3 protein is CASKGASGAEQYF. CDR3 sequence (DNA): TGTGCCAGTAAGGGGGCCTCGGGTGCCGAGCAGTACTTC.

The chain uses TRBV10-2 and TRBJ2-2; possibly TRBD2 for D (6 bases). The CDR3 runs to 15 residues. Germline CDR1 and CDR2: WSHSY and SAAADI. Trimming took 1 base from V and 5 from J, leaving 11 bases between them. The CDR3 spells CASSELTRGTGELFF. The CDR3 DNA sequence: TGCGCCAGCAGTGAGTTGACTAGGGGAACCGGGGAGCTGTTTTTT.

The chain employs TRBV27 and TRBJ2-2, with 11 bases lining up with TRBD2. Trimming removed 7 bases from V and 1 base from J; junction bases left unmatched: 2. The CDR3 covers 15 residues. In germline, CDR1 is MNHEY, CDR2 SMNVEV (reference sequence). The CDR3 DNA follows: TGTGCCAGCAAACTAGCGGGAGTGAACACCGGGGAGCTGTTTTTT. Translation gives CASKLAGVNTGELFF.

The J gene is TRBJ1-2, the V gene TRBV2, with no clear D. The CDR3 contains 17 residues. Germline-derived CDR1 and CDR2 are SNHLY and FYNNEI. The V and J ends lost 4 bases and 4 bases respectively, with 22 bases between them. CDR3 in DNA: TGTGCCAGCAGTGTACGTTTTATGGGGTCAACCCTCTATGGCTACACCTTC. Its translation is CASSVRFMGSTLYGYTF.

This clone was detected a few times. CDR3 sequence reads: CASSLGNNYGYTF. For the CDR3, the DNA is TGTGCCAGCAGTTTAGGCAATAACTATGGCTACACCTTC. The rearrangement joins TRBV28 to TRBJ1-2, with D unresolved. The CDR3 covers 13 residues. Trimming removed 2 bases at V and 1 base at J, with 5 bases between. CDR1 is MDHEN and CDR2 is SYDVKM in the germline V gene.

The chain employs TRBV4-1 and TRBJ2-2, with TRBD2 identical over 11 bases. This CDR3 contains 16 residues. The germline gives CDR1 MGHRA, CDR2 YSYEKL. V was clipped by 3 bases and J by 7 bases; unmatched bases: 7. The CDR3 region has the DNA TGCGCCAGCAGCCATCCAACTAGCGGGAGACTCGGGGAGCTGTTTTTT. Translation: CASSHPTSGRLGELFF.

CDR3 DNA sequence: TGTGCCATCAAGAGTAGGCGGATCGGCTACACCTTC. Protein product: CAIKSRRIGYTF. The chain combines TRBV10-3 with TRBJ1-2; the D is unclear. Germline loops: CDR1 ENHRY, CDR2 SYGVKD. The CDR3 totals 12 residues. V gave up 7 bases and J gave up 8 bases, with 14 bases separating them.

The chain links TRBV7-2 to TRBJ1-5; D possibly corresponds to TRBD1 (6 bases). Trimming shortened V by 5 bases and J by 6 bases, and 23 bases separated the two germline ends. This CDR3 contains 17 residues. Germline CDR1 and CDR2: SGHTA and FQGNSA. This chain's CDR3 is CASSIGLRGGRGQPQHF. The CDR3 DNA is TGTGCCAGCAGCATAGGCCTTAGAGGGGGGAGAGGTCAGCCCCAGCATTTT.

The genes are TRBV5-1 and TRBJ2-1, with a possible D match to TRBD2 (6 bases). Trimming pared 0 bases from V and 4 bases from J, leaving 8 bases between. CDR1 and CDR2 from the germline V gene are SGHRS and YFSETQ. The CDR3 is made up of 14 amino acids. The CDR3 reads CASSLGDFYNEQFF. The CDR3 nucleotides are TGCGCCAGCAGCTTGGGGGACTTTTACAATGAGCAGTTCTTC.